Listed below are T cell receptor beta chains from one sample, sequenced in a study of cytomegalovirus exposure and HLA in healthy donors. The data were produced by immunoSEQ multiplex PCR, yet TCRdb's version contains in-frame clones alone and is incomplete. The sample contains about 200,000 clones, more than 75% of which appear only once. The material sequenced was PBMCs. The receptors stem from a woman aged 45-65 years in good health and CMV-seropositive. CDR3s include the opening cysteine and the closing phenylalanine or tryptophan. D genes are given only for firm matches. Expanded clones are given a class, and other clones once, few, many or no size at all.

size: once
V: TRBV6-5
J: TRBJ2-3
D: NA
DNA: TGTGCCTGTCAAGAGGAGGGTCAAGCATTTGATACGCAGTATTTT
CDR3: CACQEEGQAFDTQYF

size: NA
V: TRBV5-6
J: TRBJ2-3
D: TRBD1
DNA: TGTGCCAGCAGCTTGAGTGCGCGAAGGACAGGGAATTCAGATACGCAGTATTTT
CDR3: CASSLSARRTGNSDTQYF

size: NA
V: TRBV28
J: TRBJ2-7
D: TRBD2
DNA: TGTGCCAGCTATAGCGGGAGTTCCTACGAGCAGTACTTC
CDR3: CASYSGSSYEQYF

size: NA
V: TRBV6-6
J: TRBJ2-5
D: TRBD2
DNA: TGTGCCAGCAGTTATTTCCTAGCGGGGGGGCAAGAGACCCAGTACTTC
CDR3: CASSYFLAGGQETQYF

size: NA
V: TRBV7-8
J: TRBJ2-3
D: NA
DNA: TGTGCCAGCAGCTTAGGGACACTCTCCGCAGATACGCAGTATTTT
CDR3: CASSLGTLSADTQYF

size: NA
V: TRBV5-1
J: TRBJ1-4
D: NA
DNA: TGCGCCAGCAGCTTGGATGCGGGTGCAACTAATGAAAAACTGTTTTTT
CDR3: CASSLDAGATNEKLFF

size: NA
V: TRBV6-1
J: TRBJ1-4
D: TRBD1
DNA: TGTGCCAGCAGTTTAATACAGGGGGTTTTTGAAAAACTGTTTTTT
CDR3: CASSLIQGVFEKLFF

size: NA
V: TRBV9
J: TRBJ2-3
D: NA
DNA: TGTGCCAGCAGCGGGGACCTAGCGCGGGGAGATACGCAGTATTTT
CDR3: CASSGDLARGDTQYF

size: NA
V: TRBV7-9
J: TRBJ1-2
D: NA
DNA: TGTGCCAGCAGTTGGGGAGTTCAACGGCACGCTGGCTACACCTTC
CDR3: CASSWGVQRHAGYTF

size: NA
V: TRBV5-1
J: TRBJ2-7
D: TRBD1
DNA: TGCGCCAGCAGCCTTCTTGGGACAGGGGTGTACGAGCAGTACTTC
CDR3: CASSLLGTGVYEQYF

size: NA
V: TRBV28
J: TRBJ2-1
D: TRBD2
DNA: TGTGCCAGCAGTCTCGACAATGGTGCTAGCGGATACAATGAGCAGTTCTTC
CDR3: CASSLDNGASGYNEQFF

size: NA
V: TRBV7-4
J: TRBJ1-4
D: NA
DNA: TGTGCCAGCAGCCGGCGGACGGGGGCAACTAATGAAAAACTGTTTTTT
CDR3: CASSRRTGATNEKLFF

size: NA
V: TRBV6-1
J: TRBJ2-7
D: TRBD1
DNA: TGTGCCAGCAGTGTGGGCAGGGACAGCTCCTACGAGCAGTACTTC
CDR3: CASSVGRDSSYEQYF

size: NA
V: TRBV6-1
J: TRBJ2-3
D: TRBD2
DNA: TGTGCCAGCAGTGACCTCGGGACTAGCGGGAGGGCAGATACGCAGTATTTT
CDR3: CASSDLGTSGRADTQYF

size: NA
V: TRBV7-8
J: TRBJ1-2
D: TRBD1
DNA: TGTGCCAGCAGCCGAGGGGCAGGGGGTGGCTACACCTTC
CDR3: CASSRGAGGGYTF

size: NA
V: TRBV19
J: TRBJ2-7
D: TRBD1
DNA: TGTGCCAGTAGTGCCCAGAGACAGGGCTACCACGAGCAGTACTTC
CDR3: CASSAQRQGYHEQYF

size: NA
V: TRBV11-2
J: TRBJ2-5
D: TRBD1
DNA: TGTGCCAGCAGCACAGGGGTGCAAGAGACCCAGTACTTC
CDR3: CASSTGVQETQYF

size: NA
V: TRBV13
J: TRBJ2-7
D: TRBD1
DNA: TGTGCCAGCAGCATAGGACAGGGCTACGAGCAGTACTTC
CDR3: CASSIGQGYEQYF

size: NA
V: TRBV5-1
J: TRBJ2-2
D: NA
DNA: TGCGCCAGCAGCTTGCTTCGGGTCACCGGGGAGCTGTTTTTT
CDR3: CASSLLRVTGELFF

size: NA
V: TRBV27
J: TRBJ2-7
D: NA
DNA: TGTGCCAGCAGTTTAGCGCCAGGGGTGCCCTACGAGCGGTACTTC
CDR3: CASSLAPGVPYERYF

size: NA
V: TRBV19
J: TRBJ1-6
D: NA
DNA: TGTGCCAGTAGTTTACTGAATTCACCCCTCCACTTT
CDR3: CASSLLNSPLHF

size: NA
V: TRBV27
J: TRBJ1-6
D: TRBD1
DNA: TGTGCCAGCAGTTTCAACAGGGGAGGCGATTCACCCCTCCACTTT
CDR3: CASSFNRGGDSPLHF

size: NA
V: TRBV27
J: TRBJ2-7
D: TRBD2
DNA: TGTGCCAGCAGTTTAGGGACTAGCTTCTACGAGCAGTACTTC
CDR3: CASSLGTSFYEQYF

size: NA
V: TRBV6-6
J: TRBJ2-7
D: NA
DNA: TGTGCCAGCAGCCCCGGGGGACGGGGATACGAGCAGTACTTC
CDR3: CASSPGGRGYEQYF

size: NA
V: TRBV29-1
J: TRBJ2-7
D: TRBD1
DNA: TGCAGCGCCTCGACAGGGGGCTACGAGCAGTACTTC
CDR3: CSASTGGYEQYF

size: NA
V: TRBV9
J: TRBJ2-7
D: NA
DNA: TGTGCCAGCAGCCTAAGTTCTCAGGGGACCGAGCAGTACTTC
CDR3: CASSLSSQGTEQYF

size: NA
V: TRBV5-5
J: TRBJ2-5
D: NA
DNA: TGTGCCAGCAGGGGGGCAGGGGAGTTTGGGACCCAGTACTTC
CDR3: CASRGAGEFGTQYF

size: NA
V: TRBV5-4
J: TRBJ1-1
D: NA
DNA: TGTGCCAGCAGCTTGCCGCGGGGGGGGAGCACTGAAGCTTTCTTT
CDR3: CASSLPRGGSTEAFF

size: NA
V: TRBV11-3
J: TRBJ2-4
D: TRBD2
DNA: TGTGCCAGCAGCTTAATCCTAGCGGGGTGCATTCAGTACTTC
CDR3: CASSLILAGCIQYF

size: few
V: TRBV18
J: TRBJ2-6
D: NA
DNA: TGTGCCAGCTCACCAAGGGGGGGGAAAGGGGCCAACGTCCTGACTTTC
CDR3: CASSPRGGKGANVLTF

size: NA
V: TRBV7-2
J: TRBJ2-1
D: NA
DNA: TGTGCCAGCAGCTTATTTAACGGTAATGAGCAGTTCTTC
CDR3: CASSLFNGNEQFF

size: NA
V: TRBV5-5
J: TRBJ1-4
D: TRBD1
DNA: TGTGCCAGCAGCTTTCCGACAGGGCCAAAGGAAAAACTGTTTTTT
CDR3: CASSFPTGPKEKLFF

size: NA
V: TRBV4-2
J: TRBJ2-1
D: TRBD1
DNA: TGTGCCAGCAGCCCCAGGGGGCCTCCCTACAATGAGCAGTTCTTC
CDR3: CASSPRGPPYNEQFF

size: NA
V: TRBV29-1
J: TRBJ2-2
D: TRBD2
DNA: TGCAGCGTTGTAGTACTAGCGGAAACCGGGGAGCTGTTTTTT
CDR3: CSVVVLAETGELFF

size: few
V: TRBV5-4
J: TRBJ1-3
D: TRBD1
DNA: TGTGCCAGCAGCCCTGACAGGGCTGGAAACACCATATATTTT
CDR3: CASSPDRAGNTIYF

size: once
V: TRBV28
J: TRBJ2-7
D: NA
DNA: TGTGCCAGCGGCCAGACAGGAGGCTCCTACGAGCAGTACTTC
CDR3: CASGQTGGSYEQYF

size: NA
V: TRBV10-1
J: TRBJ1-1
D: TRBD1
DNA: TGCGCCAGCAGTGAGTCGAAGACAGGGGAGGGGATCGCTGAAGCTTTCTTT
CDR3: CASSESKTGEGIAEAFF

size: NA
V: TRBV18
J: TRBJ2-1
D: NA
DNA: TGTGCCAGCTCAAGTATGGAGGATGAGCAGTTCTTC
CDR3: CASSSMEDEQFF

size: NA
V: TRBV7-2
J: TRBJ2-3
D: TRBD1
DNA: TGTGCCAGCAGCTTAGCGGCAGGGGGAACAGATACGCAGTATTTT
CDR3: CASSLAAGGTDTQYF

size: once
V: TRBV19
J: TRBJ2-1
D: NA
DNA: TGTGCCAGTAGTATGGGGGGAATGCCGTTCTTC
CDR3: CASSMGGMPFF

size: NA
V: TRBV21-1
J: TRBJ2-5
D: NA
DNA: TGTGCCAGCAGCCGGGGACTAGCGGGGGGAACGGAGACCCAGTACTTC
CDR3: CASSRGLAGGTETQYF

size: NA
V: TRBV5-1
J: TRBJ2-1
D: TRBD1
DNA: TGCGCCAGCAGCTTAGGACAGGGCTACAATGAGCAGTTCTTC
CDR3: CASSLGQGYNEQFF

size: NA
V: TRBV7-8
J: TRBJ2-2
D: NA
DNA: TGTGCCAGCAGCTTAGCGCCGAGCGGGGAGCTGTTTTTT
CDR3: CASSLAPSGELFF

size: once
V: TRBV7-2
J: TRBJ2-1
D: TRBD1
DNA: TGTGCCAGCAGCCGGACAGGGGGCAATGAGCAGTTCTTC
CDR3: CASSRTGGNEQFF

size: NA
V: TRBV19
J: TRBJ2-2
D: NA
DNA: TGTGCCAGTCGGCCTCTGGGGGGGGCCTGGGGCGGGGAGCTGTTTTTT
CDR3: CASRPLGGAWGGELFF

size: NA
V: TRBV2
J: TRBJ2-1
D: TRBD2
DNA: TGTGCCAGCGTAGCGGGGGACCAAGGGGGGCAGTTCTTC
CDR3: CASVAGDQGGQFF

size: NA
V: TRBV6-6
J: TRBJ2-1
D: TRBD1
DNA: TGTGCCAGCAGACAGGGGCTGAATGAGCAGTTCTTC
CDR3: CASRQGLNEQFF

size: few
V: TRBV5-1
J: TRBJ1-2
D: TRBD1
DNA: TGCGCCAGCAGCTGGGGACAGCCTATGTATGGCTACACCTTC
CDR3: CASSWGQPMYGYTF

size: NA
V: TRBV6-5
J: TRBJ1-6
D: NA
DNA: TGTGCCAGCAGTTACCGGACAGTACTAAATTCACCCCTCCACTTT
CDR3: CASSYRTVLNSPLHF

size: few
V: TRBV5-1
J: TRBJ2-2
D: TRBD2
DNA: TGCGCCAGCAGCTGGGAGGGTCTATACGGGGAGCTGTTTTTT
CDR3: CASSWEGLYGELFF

size: NA
V: TRBV18
J: TRBJ1-5
D: NA
DNA: TGTGCCACCAGCATGGGGGCTAGCAATCAGCCCCAGCATTTT
CDR3: CATSMGASNQPQHF

size: NA
V: TRBV6-7
J: TRBJ1-3
D: NA
DNA: TGTGCCAGCTACCCTACTGGAAACACCATATATTTT
CDR3: CASYPTGNTIYF

size: NA
V: TRBV4-3
J: TRBJ1-1
D: TRBD1
DNA: TGCGCCAGCAGCCAGGATCGTACAGGGGGCATTACTGAAGCTTTCTTT
CDR3: CASSQDRTGGITEAFF

size: NA
V: TRBV28
J: TRBJ2-3
D: NA
DNA: TGTGCCAGCAGCCACAGGGACCTGAGGGGCACAGATACGCAGTATTTT
CDR3: CASSHRDLRGTDTQYF

size: NA
V: TRBV19
J: TRBJ1-2
D: NA
DNA: TGTGCCAGTAGTACGGTGCAGGGCAGCTATGGCTACACCTTC
CDR3: CASSTVQGSYGYTF

size: NA
V: TRBV2
J: TRBJ2-2
D: TRBD1
DNA: TGTGCCAGCAGCGCCGGGACAGGGGGACTCGGGGAGCTGTTTTTT
CDR3: CASSAGTGGLGELFF

size: NA
V: TRBV28
J: TRBJ2-5
D: TRBD2
DNA: TGTGCCAGCAGTCCACTAGCGGGAGGGCCATCGGAGACCCAGTACTTC
CDR3: CASSPLAGGPSETQYF

size: few
V: TRBV2
J: TRBJ2-2
D: TRBD2
DNA: TGTGCCAGCAGTTCCGCGGGAGAAAGATTCGGGGAGCTGTTTTTT
CDR3: CASSSAGERFGELFF

size: few
V: TRBV18
J: TRBJ1-2
D: NA
DNA: TGTGCCAGCTCACCAAGTACTGGAGGGGTTTATGGCTACACCTTC
CDR3: CASSPSTGGVYGYTF